The 26 T cell receptor beta chains below all came from one sample that was sequenced in a study of monozygotic twins with cystic fibrosis. Produced via immunoSEQ multiplex PCR; TCRdb's table is partial and in-frame only. The sample shows around 34,000 clones, 92% of them seen only once. The sequenced sample consisted of blood. The source is a girl between 2 and 10 years old with cystic fibrosis.

This sequence joins TRBV20-1 and TRBJ2-1; D is uncertain. Germline-derived CDR1 and CDR2 are DFQATT and SNEGSKA (reference sequence). There are 8 residues in the CDR3. The ends were cut back, 1 base at V and 13 bases at J, with 2 bases in the middle. The CDR3 reads CSARGQFF. The CDR3 bases are TGCAGTGCTAGAGGCCAGTTCTTC.

The chain employs TRBV10-1 and TRBJ2-7; 10 nucleotides match TRBD1. J lost 3 bases, V lost 2 bases, and 1 base had no gene match. The CDR3 has 14 residues. Germline CDR1 is WNHNN and CDR2 is SYGVQD (reference sequence). CDR3 in amino acids: CASSEGQGVYEQYF. For the CDR3, the DNA is TGCGCCAGCAGTGAGGGACAGGGGGTCTACGAGCAGTACTTC.

The rearrangement uses TRBV7-9 and TRBJ2-7; TRBD1 might be the D (6 bases). V was pared by 5 bases and J by 2 bases, with 13 bases between. CDR3 length: 14 amino acids. Germline CDR1 reads SEHNR; CDR2 reads FQNEAQ (reference sequence). Written as DNA, the CDR3 is TGTGCCAGCAGCCCCCCCGGACAGACCTACGAGCAGTACTTC. Its protein is CASSPPGQTYEQYF.

V and J are TRBV9 and TRBJ2-2; D gene ambiguous. The V gene lost 1 base and the J gene lost 5 bases, with 9 bases spanning the gap. The V gene's germline CDR1 is SGDLS and CDR2 YYNGEE. The CDR3 runs 14 residues. CDR3 coding DNA: TGTGCCAGCAGCGTAAACGCCGGAACCGGGGAGCTGTTTTTT. It specifies CASSVNAGTGELFF.

The rearrangement uses TRBV12-5 and TRBJ1-1; D call uncertain. CDR1 is LGHNT, CDR2 FRNRAP, per germline. The CDR3 totals 12 residues. Trimming pared 1 base from V and 10 bases from J, leaving 10 bases between. The CDR3 sequence is CASGLETAGAFF. DNA of the CDR3: TGTGCTAGTGGTTTGGAAACAGCGGGAGCTTTCTTT.

This chain joins TRBV27 and TRBJ2-1; TRBD2 agrees at 8 bases. V lost 2 bases and J lost 0; bases outside the gene matches: 3. Germline loops: CDR1 MNHEY, CDR2 SMNVEV (reference sequence). This CDR3 is built from 16 residues. The CDR3 coding sequence is TGTGCCAGCAGTTTAGGGCTAGCGGGCTCCTACAATGAGCAGTTCTTC. This encodes CASSLGLAGSYNEQFF.

The gene calls are TRBV5-6 and TRBJ2-7; D uncertain. Germline CDR1 and CDR2: SGHDT and YYEEEE. Trimming left V 5 bases short and J 2 bases short, with 17 bases between. The CDR3 covers 15 residues. CDR3 sequence: CASSTTDTHTYEQYF. In DNA form, the CDR3 reads TGTGCCAGCAGTACAACCGACACGCATACCTACGAGCAGTACTTC. Supplemented by reference TRBV5-6 and TRBJ2-7, the full variable domain reads DAGVTQSPTHLIKTRGQQVTLRCSPKSGHDTVSWYQQALGQGPQFIFQYYEEEERQRGNFPDRFSGHQFPNYSSELNVNALLLGDSALYLCASSTTDTHTYEQYFGPGTRLTVT.

The gene calls are TRBV4-2 and TRBJ2-7; TRBD1 agrees at 10 bases. The J segment lost 6 bases and the V segment lost 0 bases, leaving 11 bases of the junction unmatched. There are 17 residues in the CDR3. Per germline, CDR1 LGHNA and CDR2 YNFKEQ. The CDR3 sequence: CASSQDLGTGASGEQYF. The CDR3 DNA is TGTGCCAGCAGCCAAGATCTAGGGACAGGGGCGTCCGGCGAGCAGTACTTC.

The rearrangement links TRBV10-3 to TRBJ2-2; 8 bases agree with TRBD1. CDR1 and CDR2 from the germline V gene are ENHRY and SYGVKD. Losses at the gene ends were 9 bases for V and 0 bases for J; bases not matched to a gene: 18. This CDR3 contains 19 residues. The CDR3 loop reads CAISAILGQVVANTGELFF. CDR3 nucleotide sequence: TGTGCCATTAGCGCTATTTTGGGACAGGTGGTCGCGAACACCGGGGAGCTGTTTTTT.

The chain employs TRBV14 and TRBJ2-1; the D gene is possibly TRBD2 (6 bases). Between the trimmed V and J ends, which lost 0 bases and 4 bases, there was a span of 16 bases. The CDR3 contains 17 residues. Germline loops: CDR1 SGHDN, CDR2 FVKESK. The CDR3 coding sequence is TGTGCCAGCAGCCAAGATAATTGGGGGGAGCCATACAATGAGCAGTTCTTC. Translating gives CASSQDNWGEPYNEQFF.

The genes are TRBV30 and TRBJ2-3; D is undetermined. CDR3 size: 14 residues. Trimming shortened V by 5 bases and J by 0 bases, and 12 bases separated the two germline ends. Germline V gene data show CDR1 as GTSNPN and CDR2 as SVGIG (reference sequence). The CDR3 here is CAWARVVSTDTQYF. CDR3 DNA: TGTGCCTGGGCTCGGGTTGTAAGCACAGATACGCAGTATTTT.

The chain recombines TRBV10-1 with TRBJ2-5, with a possible D match to TRBD2 (5 bases). This CDR3 region has 14 residues. The V end lost 2 bases, the J end lost 5 bases, and 12 bases lay between the germline ends. Germline V gene data show CDR1 as WNHNN and CDR2 as SYGVQD (reference sequence). CDR3 sequence (DNA): TGCGCCAGCAGTGAGCCCCGCTGGAGGGAGACCCAGTACTTC. Translating it yields CASSEPRWRETQYF.

V gene TRBV13 combines with J gene TRBJ2-3; D unclear. V gave up 4 bases and J gave up 5 bases, with 4 bases separating them. CDR3 length equals 11 residues. CDR1 is PRHDT, CDR2 FYEKMQ, per germline (reference sequence). The CDR3, as DNA: TGTGCCAGCAGCTCCTTAGATACGCAGTATTTT. As protein: CASSSLDTQYF. The full variable domain, in which reference TRBV13 and TRBJ2-3 provide the parts outside the CDR3, is AAGVIQSPRHLIKEKRETATLKCYPIPRHDTVYWYQQGPGQDPQFLISFYEKMQSDKGSIPDRFSAQQFSDYHSELNMSSLELGDSALYFCASSSLDTQYFGPGTRLTVL.

This rearrangement joins TRBV19 to TRBJ1-2, with D maybe TRBD1 (6 bases). V lost 5 bases and J 8 bases, leaving 18 bases between the germline ends. Germline CDR1 is LNHDA and CDR2 is SQIVND (reference sequence). The length of the CDR3 is 14 residues. CDR3 residues: CASSPTHRDTGYTF. CDR3 bases: TGTGCCAGTAGTCCTACGCACCGGGACACCGGCTACACCTTC.

The chain carries TRBV29-1 and TRBJ2-2; 10 nucleotides align to TRBD2. The junction had 7 bases not matched to a gene; V was cut back by 8 bases and J by 4 bases. Germline V gene lookup returns CDR1 SQVTM and CDR2 ANQGSEA. The CDR3 loop spans 14 amino acids. CDR3 DNA sequence: TGCAGCTTCGTAGCGGGAGGCTCCACCGGGGAGCTGTTTTTT. Residues: CSFVAGGSTGELFF.

The rearrangement links TRBV28 to TRBJ2-7; D unresolved. CDR3 size: 13 residues. Trimming pared 6 bases from V and 2 bases from J, leaving 11 bases between. The germline gives CDR1 MDHEN, CDR2 SYDVKM. Here the CDR3 reads CASRVRAAYEQYF. The CDR3 DNA follows: TGTGCCAGCAGGGTCCGTGCTGCCTACGAGCAGTACTTC.

The V gene is TRBV4-1, the J gene TRBJ2-7; D is undetermined. Germline CDR1 reads MGHRA; CDR2 reads YSYEKL. The CDR3 is made up of 17 amino acids. Deletions cut 0 bases from V and 3 bases from J, with 18 bases between. The CDR3 region is CASSQDLSVVSIYEQYF. The CDR3, as DNA: TGCGCCAGCAGCCAAGATTTATCGGTAGTAAGTATCTACGAGCAGTACTTC.

The rearrangement uses TRBV2 and TRBJ2-7; D gene unclear. The length of the CDR3 is 12 residues. The germline V gene has CDR1 SNHLY and CDR2 FYNNEI. The V gene lost 0 bases and the J gene lost 2 bases, with 2 bases spanning the gap. The CDR3 nucleotides read TGTGCCAGCAGTGAAGCTCCCTACGAGCAGTACTTC. Amino acid sequence: CASSEAPYEQYF.

V usage is TRBV6-6 and J usage is TRBJ1-1, with D uncertain. This CDR3 has 14 amino acids. The germline CDR1 and CDR2 sequences are MNHNY and SVGAGI (reference sequence). V was trimmed by 7 bases and J by 0 bases, leaving 12 bases between them. CDR3 bases: TGTGCCAGCAACGACGGGATGATGAACACTGAAGCTTTCTTT. Its protein product is CASNDGMMNTEAFF.

The rearrangement links TRBV7-2 to TRBJ2-1, with TRBD2 matching 8 bases. Germline V gene lookup returns CDR1 SGHTA and CDR2 FQGNSA. With V trimmed by 2 bases and J by 3 bases, 3 bases remained unmatched. This CDR3 comprises 15 residues. The CDR3 spells CASSLKTSDYNEQFF. For the CDR3, the DNA is TGTGCCAGCAGCTTAAAGACTAGCGACTACAATGAGCAGTTCTTC.

The chain uses TRBV7-2 and TRBJ2-3, with a possible D match to TRBD2 (5 bases). CDR3 length: 12 amino acids. Trimming pared 4 bases from V and 6 bases from J, leaving 8 bases between. CDR1 and CDR2 (germline): SGHTA, FQGNSA. The CDR3 spells CASSSTRDTQYF. The CDR3, as DNA: TGTGCCAGCAGCTCCACTAGGGATACGCAGTATTTT.

The genes are TRBV11-2 and TRBJ2-2; 11 positions agree with TRBD2. Germline V gene sequence: CDR1 SGHAT, CDR2 FQNNGV. Losses at the gene ends were 6 bases for V and 7 bases for J; bases not matched to a gene: 7. The CDR3 totals 15 residues. CDR3 sequence reads: CASSPLAGVIGELFF. The CDR3 DNA reads as TGTGCCAGCAGTCCACTAGCGGGAGTAATCGGGGAGCTGTTTTTT.

The chain carries TRBV30 and TRBJ1-2, with TRBD1 as a possible D gene (5 bases). This CDR3 has 13 amino acids. The germline V gene has CDR1 GTSNPN and CDR2 SVGIG (reference sequence). Trimming pared 1 base from V and 4 bases from J, leaving 10 bases between. CDR3 amino acids: CAWSGGGFYGYTF. CDR3 sequence (DNA): TGTGCCTGGAGTGGGGGGGGATTCTATGGCTACACCTTC.

A few counts support this clone. The chain has TRBV5-1 and TRBJ1-1; D perhaps matches TRBD1 (6 bases). V gave up 2 bases and J gave up 5 bases, with 13 bases separating them. Looked up from germline, CDR1 is SGHRS and CDR2 is YFSETQ. The CDR3 is made up of 14 amino acids. CDR3 loop: CASSFGGRGTEAFF. The DNA for the CDR3 is TGCGCCAGCAGCTTTGGAGGGAGGGGGACTGAAGCTTTCTTT. The complete variable domain, with remaining parts taken from reference TRBV5-1 and TRBJ1-1, reads KAGVTQTPRYLIKTRGQQVTLSCSPISGHRSVSWYQQTPGQGLQFLFEYFSETQRNKGNFPGRFSGRQFSNSRSEMNVSTLELGDSALYLCASSFGGRGTEAFFGQGTRLTVV.

The rearrangement links TRBV4-2 to TRBJ2-2; no clear D. Germline lookup yields CDR1 LGHNA and CDR2 YNFKEQ. Trimming cost V 4 bases and J 3 bases, with 3 bases left between them. The CDR3 length is 12 residues. The CDR3 DNA sequence: TGTGCCAGCAGCCCGGACACCGGGGAGCTGTTTTTT. Translated, it gives CASSPDTGELFF.

The rearrangement links TRBV5-5 to TRBJ2-7; TRBD2 matches at 7 bases. Germline CDR1 is SGHKS and CDR2 is YYEKEE (reference sequence). This CDR3 has 16 residues. V lost 4 bases to trimming and J lost 0 bases; unmatched junction nucleotides: 10. The CDR3 reads CASSPGRGIHSYEQYF. CDR3 DNA sequence: TGTGCCAGCAGCCCGGGGAGGGGTATTCACTCCTACGAGCAGTACTTC.